One and the same sample provided the 21 T cell receptor beta chains below, sequenced in a study of T cell clonality in common variable immunodeficiency. Study-level results: Fewer deletions and N-nucleotide insertions were reportedly seen in common variable immunodeficiency TCR beta sequences.

TCRdb's copy holds only in-frame clones and misses some; the assay was immunoSEQ multiplex PCR. The repertoire yields roughly 34,000 clones, none seen only once; the top ten contain 28%. These receptors have no identified antigens. The specimen sequenced was peripheral blood mononuclear cells. The receptors derive from a human donor with common variable immunodeficiency.

This clone was counted at least ten times. The read terminates 3 residues ahead of where the CDR3 ends, so the germline J gene completes it. The chain combines TRBV18 with TRBJ2-1; the match to TRBD2 covers 9 bases. Per the germline V gene, CDR1 is KGHSH and CDR2 is LQKENI. The junction had 14 bases not matched to a gene; V was cut back by 3 bases and J by 8 bases. CDR3 size: 17 residues. The CDR3 bases that were read are TGTGCCAGCTCACCCGTCGACGGGACTAGCAATCTCGATGAG. It encodes CASSPVDGTSNLDE. The CDR3 reads in full as CASSPVDGTSNLDEQFF.

This clone was recorded at least ten times. The DNA ends 3 residues before the CDR3 does, and the rest of the CDR3 is filled in from the germline J gene. The chain combines TRBV6-2 or TRBV6-3 with TRBJ2-3; maybe TRBD2 (6 bases). Trimming removed 3 bases from V and 2 bases from J, with 9 bases in between. The CDR3 runs 14 residues. The germline V gene encodes CDR1 MNHEY and CDR2 SVGEGT. The DNA read from the CDR3 is TGTGCCAGCAGTTATTCTAGCGCCACAGATACG. Translated, it gives CASSYSSATDT. The CDR3 in full is CASSYSSATDTQYF.

This clone was observed many times. Sequencing ends 3 residues short of the CDR3 end; the germline J gene provides the rest. The rearrangement links TRBV6-2 or TRBV6-3 to TRBJ2-3; TRBD1 aligns across 8 bases. Unmatched junction bases numbered 5, after V lost 5 bases and J lost 1 base. CDR3 length equals 15 residues. The germline V gene has CDR1 MNHEY and CDR2 SVGEGT. The CDR3 reads CASSVQGGGTDTQYF. The sequenced part of the CDR3 DNA is TGTGCCAGCAGTGTACAGGGGGGAGGCACAGATACG.

This clone has at least ten counts. With the read ending 3 residues before the CDR3 end, the germline J gene is used to fill in that end. V usage is TRBV19 and J usage is TRBJ2-2, with a tentative D call TRBD2 (5 bases). The CDR3 is made up of 15 amino acids. V was cut by 1 base and J by 2 bases, with 8 bases left in between. CDR1 is LNHDA, CDR2 SQIVND, per germline (reference sequence). The covered CDR3 bases are TGTGCCAGTAGTATAGGACTATTCAACACCGGGGAG. The encoded protein is CASSIGLFNTGE. The CDR3 as a whole reads CASSIGLFNTGELFF. Filled out from reference TRBV19 and TRBJ2-2, the complete variable domain reads DGGITQSPKYLFRKEGQNVTLSCEQNLNHDAMYWYRQDPGQGLRLIYYSQIVNDFQKGDIAEGYSVSREKKESFPLTVTSAQKNPTAFYLCASSIGLFNTGELFFGEGSRLTVL.

This clone was recorded a few times. Coverage ceases 3 residues before the CDR3 finishes, and the germline J gene fills in the end. The rearrangement joins TRBV25-1 to TRBJ2-7; D is unclear. Germline CDR1 MGHDK, CDR2 SYGVNS. CDR3 size: 11 residues. The V end lost 6 bases, the J end lost 2 bases, and 5 bases lay between the germline ends. The CDR3 region is CASRKAYEQYF. CDR3 DNA (partial): TGTGCCAGCAGGAAGGCCTACGAG.

On this clone itself: The DNA ends 3 residues before the CDR3 does, and the rest of the CDR3 is filled in from the germline J gene. The chain combines TRBV7-3 with TRBJ2-7; tentatively, D is TRBD2 (6 bases). Germline V lookup: CDR1 SGHTA, CDR2 FQGTGA. The CDR3 spans 17 residues. V shed 4 bases and J shed 3 bases, with 22 bases lying between them. The DNA read from the CDR3 is TGTGCCAGCAGCTATGACGGGAGACTACTAAAAATCTACGAG. Translation gives CASSYDGRLLKIYE. The whole CDR3 protein reads CASSYDGRLLKIYEQYF.

This clone was detected many times. The CDR3 is cut off 3 residues early in the read; its end comes from the germline J gene. The gene calls are TRBV5-1 and TRBJ2-3; 13 bases line up with TRBD2. The CDR3 extends over 19 amino acids. V lost 0 bases, J lost 1 base, and 8 bases stayed unmatched. CDR1 and CDR2 (germline): SGHRS, YFSETQ. The CDR3 spells CASSLDWTSGSMGTDTQYF. The covered CDR3 bases are TGCGCCAGCAGCTTGGACTGGACTAGCGGGAGTATGGGCACAGATACG.

Ten or more counts support this clone. The read is 3 residues too short to cover the CDR3 end, so that end is filled in from the germline J gene. The J gene is TRBJ1-2, the V gene TRBV14; 7 bases map to TRBD1. CDR3 length: 14 residues. J gave up 2 bases and V 4 bases, and 4 bases lay outside the gene matches. Germline V gene sequence: CDR1 SGHDN, CDR2 FVKESK. The covered CDR3 bases are TGTGCCAGCAGCCTGATGACAGGGAACTATGGC. It specifies CASSLMTGNYG. In full, the CDR3 is CASSLMTGNYGYTF.

A remark on this clone: From the germline J gene comes the end of the CDR3, since the read stops 3 residues before it. The rearrangement uses TRBV18 and TRBJ1-4; D is unresolved. Germline values: CDR1 KGHSH, CDR2 LQKENI. There are 12 residues in the CDR3. With 3 bases removed from V and 4 bases from J, the gap between germline ends came to 3 bases. Here the CDR3 reads CASSPNNEKLFF. The sequenced part of the CDR3 DNA is TGTGCCAGCTCACCCAATAATGAAAAA.

Concerning this clone: The observed sequence ends 3 residues before the CDR3 terminus, with the missing tail filled in from the germline J gene. The chain employs TRBV30 and TRBJ2-7, with TRBD1 as a possible D gene (6 bases). V was trimmed by 3 bases and J by 5 bases, leaving 14 bases between them. From germline, CDR1 is GTSNPN and CDR2 SVGIG (reference sequence). This CDR3 contains 13 residues. The CDR3 loop is CAWSLPGAHEQYF. The covered CDR3 bases are TGTGCCTGGAGCCTTCCAGGGGCCCACGAG.

Comment on this clone: The CDR3 goes on 3 residues after the read ends, and that part is filled in from the germline J gene. The chain combines TRBV19 with TRBJ2-3; possible D gene TRBD2, 5 bases. With 5 bases removed from V and 2 bases from J, the gap between germline ends came to 20 bases. The CDR3 loop spans 17 amino acids. Germline CDR1 is LNHDA and CDR2 is SQIVND (reference sequence). CDR3 protein: CASSSTGILGNTDTQYF. The CDR3 bases that were read are TGTGCCAGTAGTTCAACGGGGATCTTGGGAAACACAGATACG. Complete variable domain (other parts from reference TRBV19 and TRBJ2-3): DGGITQSPKYLFRKEGQNVTLSCEQNLNHDAMYWYRQDPGQGLRLIYYSQIVNDFQKGDIAEGYSVSREKKESFPLTVTSAQKNPTAFYLCASSSTGILGNTDTQYFGPGTRLTVL.

This clone was seen a handful of times. Coverage ceases 3 residues before the CDR3 finishes, and the germline J gene fills in the end. The chain employs TRBV7-3 and TRBJ2-3, with D perhaps matching TRBD2 (6 bases). Looked up from germline, CDR1 is SGHTA and CDR2 is FQGTGA. V lost 5 bases and J 6 bases, leaving 15 bases between the germline ends. The CDR3 is made up of 14 amino acids. CDR3 bases read: TGTGCCAGCAGCCTAAATCCTCGGGGGGATACG. It specifies CASSLNPRGDT. The entire CDR3 protein is CASSLNPRGDTQYF.

About this clone: The read terminates 3 residues ahead of where the CDR3 ends, so the germline J gene completes it. The chain combines TRBV7-9 with TRBJ1-1, with a possible D match to TRBD1 (5 bases). The CDR3 sequence is 13 residues long. Germline V gene sequence: CDR1 SEHNR, CDR2 FQNEAQ (reference sequence). V lost 0 bases and J lost 7, with 9 bases in between. CDR3 loop: CASSLAGGLEAFF. The part of the CDR3 DNA that was read is TGTGCCAGCAGCTTAGCCGGGGGTCTTGAA.

A word on this clone: The CDR3 goes on 3 residues after the read ends, and that part is filled in from the germline J gene. The chain recombines TRBV10-3 with TRBJ2-7, with D maybe TRBD1 (5 bases). V shed 10 bases and J shed 4 bases, with 14 bases lying between them. The CDR3 is made up of 12 amino acids. The germline V gene encodes CDR1 ENHRY and CDR2 SYGVKD. The CDR3 DNA, read in part, is TGTGCCACCCATAGGGGCGATTACGAG. This translates into CATHRGDYE. In full, the CDR3 reads CATHRGDYEQYF.

This clone was observed a few times. The read ends 3 residues shy of where the CDR3 ends; the end is completed using the germline J gene. V gene TRBV18 combines with J gene TRBJ1-4, with D possibly matching TRBD1 (5 bases). Germline lookup yields CDR1 KGHSH and CDR2 LQKENI. The CDR3 sequence is 14 residues long. Between the trimmed V and J ends, which lost 2 bases and 5 bases, there was a span of 9 bases. CDR3 DNA (partial): TGTGCCAGCTCACCAACGGCAGGGAATGAAAAA. Its protein product is CASSPTAGNEK. The whole CDR3 protein reads CASSPTAGNEKLFF.

Notes on this clone: The CDR3 end is not reached by the read, which stops 3 residues before it; the germline J gene fills it in. The chain recombines TRBV2 with TRBJ2-7, with a tentative D call TRBD2 (5 bases). V was shortened by 8 bases and J by 1 base, with 9 bases between the two germline ends. Per germline, CDR1 SNHLY and CDR2 FYNNEI. This CDR3 has 12 amino acids. The covered CDR3 bases are TGTGCCAGCGCGGGCTTTTCCTACGAG. Amino acid sequence: CASAGFSYE. In full, the CDR3 is CASAGFSYEQYF.

This clone was detected ten times or more. The CDR3 goes on 3 residues after the read ends, and that part is filled in from the germline J gene. The chain has TRBV10-3 and TRBJ1-2; 8 bases are shared with TRBD1. The CDR3 sequence is 13 residues long. CDR1 and CDR2 (germline): ENHRY, SYGVKD. Trimming removed 7 bases from V and 6 bases from J; junction bases left unmatched: 7. CDR3 DNA, as far as it was read: TGTGCCATCAACGACGGACAGGGAAATGGC. Its protein product is CAINDGQGNG. The whole CDR3 reads CAINDGQGNGYTF.

Note on this clone: From the germline J gene comes the end of the CDR3, since the read stops 3 residues before it. This chain joins TRBV20-1 and TRBJ2-3; possible D gene TRBD2, 6 bases. Germline assignment: CDR1 DFQATT and CDR2 SNEGSKA (reference sequence). This CDR3 is built from 16 residues. The V end was cut by 5 bases, the J end by 0 bases, with 18 bases between. CDR3 loop: CSAGGLRGTSTDTQYF. The covered CDR3 bases are TGCAGTGCTGGGGGGTTACGGGGGACTAGCACAGATACG.

This clone was picked up many times. Read data end 3 residues before the CDR3 end; the end is taken from the germline J gene. J is TRBJ2-3 and V is TRBV5-1, with 8 bases aligning to TRBD2. The CDR3 consists of 15 residues. The V and J ends lost 4 bases and 2 bases, in that order; junction bases with no gene match: 6. Germline CDR1 reads SGHRS; CDR2 reads YFSETQ. This chain's CDR3 is CASSLTSGLTDTQYF. CDR3 DNA, as far as it was read: TGCGCCAGCAGCCTCACTAGCGGACTCACAGATACG.

The table lists this clone with many counts. The read terminates 3 residues before the CDR3 end, so the remaining end is supplied by the germline J gene. This sequence joins TRBV12-5 and TRBJ2-5, with D perhaps assigned TRBD1 or TRBD2 (5 bases each). Germline V gives CDR1 LGHNT, CDR2 FRNRAP. V gave up 4 bases and J gave up 5 bases, with 14 bases separating them. This CDR3 spans 14 amino acids. CDR3 bases read: TGTGCTAGTGGTTACGAGGGAAGGGGCGAGACC. Protein: CASGYEGRGET. From start to end, the CDR3 is CASGYEGRGETQYF. The whole variable domain, remainder taken from reference TRBV12-5 and TRBJ2-5, is DARVTQTPRHKVTEMGQEVTMRCQPILGHNTVFWYRQTMMQGLELLAYFRNRAPLDDSGMPKDRFSAEMPDATLATLKIQPSEPRDSAVYFCASGYEGRGETQYFGPGTRLLVL.

With regard to this clone: The read gets to within 3 residues of the CDR3 end, and the germline J gene fills in the rest. The chain uses TRBV30 and TRBJ1-5; 9 bases agree with TRBD1. CDR1 GTSNPN and CDR2 SVGIG come from the germline V gene (reference sequence). Trimming removed 5 bases from V and 3 bases from J; junction bases left unmatched: 8. CDR3 length: 15 residues. This CDR3 is CAWDPGTGNNQPQHF. The CDR3 DNA, read in part, is TGTGCCTGGGACCCAGGGACAGGGAACAATCAGCCC.